Each of the 12 T cell receptor beta chains below was sequenced from the same sample in a study of T cell repertoires in cytomegalovirus infection. Each CDR3 protein gets one entry after TCRdb re-called the reads with MiXCR. The repertoire includes 400,000 to 550,000 distinct CDR3 sequences, about 11% of them detected once, and more than 8.5% sits in the top ten. The specimen sequenced was PBMCs. The receptors originated from a human donor in good health (CMV status not recorded). Some clones in this sample may be carry-over from other donors' samples.

The chain is built from TRBV20-1 and TRBJ2-1; D not certain. Germline V gene data show CDR1 as DFQATT and CDR2 as SNEGSKA (reference sequence). This CDR3 is built from 13 residues. V lost 1 base and J lost 6, with 10 bases in between. The CDR3 spells CSARGGSFNEQFF. Written as DNA, the CDR3 is TGCAGTGCTAGAGGAGGTTCTTTCAATGAGCAGTTCTTC.

This clonotype was picked up a small number of times. The chain uses TRBV19 and TRBJ2-6, with D perhaps being TRBD1 or TRBD2 (5 bases each). V lost 2 bases, J lost 0 bases, and 11 bases lay in between. The germline CDR1 and CDR2 sequences are LNHDA and SQIVND (reference sequence). This CDR3 has 17 residues. The CDR3 coding sequence is TGTGCCAGTAGTATATCCGGGACGCCCTCTGGGGCCAACGTCCTGACTTTC. It yields the protein CASSISGTPSGANVLTF. The full variable domain, its missing parts supplied by reference TRBV19 and TRBJ2-6, is DGGITQSPKYLFRKEGQNVTLSCEQNLNHDAMYWYRQDPGQGLRLIYYSQIVNDFQKGDIAEGYSVSREKKESFPLTVTSAQKNPTAFYLCASSISGTPSGANVLTFGAGSRLTVL.

This clonotype was counted at least ten times. In DNA, the CDR3 is TGCGCCAGCAGCTTCGTACCTGGAGAGACCCAGTACTTC. It codes for CASSFVPGETQYF. The chain combines TRBV5-1 with TRBJ2-5; D uncertain. CDR1 and CDR2 (germline): SGHRS, YFSETQ. CDR3 length: 13 amino acids. V was pared by 2 bases and J by 4 bases, with 9 bases between.

This clonotype occurred many times. CDR3 sequence: CASSLTGRYNEQFF. DNA of the CDR3: TGTGCCAGCAGTTTAACAGGGCGCTACAATGAGCAGTTCTTC. The chain combines TRBV28 with TRBJ2-1; the D gene is possibly TRBD1 (6 bases). Deletions cut 2 bases from V and 3 bases from J, with 8 bases between. Per the germline V gene, CDR1 is MDHEN and CDR2 is SYDVKM. The CDR3 has 14 residues.

With regard to this clonotype: A much more abundant neighbour one base away suggests this may be a read error. V usage is TRBV10-3 and J usage is TRBJ1-2; the D is unclear. The CDR3 loop spans 15 amino acids. Germline-derived CDR1 and CDR2 are ENHRY and SYGVKD. The CDR3 loop is CAIRYERQASYGCTF. In nucleotides, the CDR3 is TGTGCCATCAGGTACGAGAGGCAGGCGAGTTATGGCTGCACCTTC.

In its sample, this clonotype was seen many times. The rearrangement joins TRBV5-8 to TRBJ1-5; 9 nucleotides align to TRBD1. Germline values: CDR1 SGHTS, CDR2 YDEGEE. This CDR3 is built from 18 residues. J was trimmed by 3 bases and V by 3 bases; bases with no gene match: 13. The CDR3 DNA reads as TGTGCCAGCAGCTCCCGGAGGCTACGGGACAGGGACAATCAGCCCCAGCATTTT. Amino acids: CASSSRRLRDRDNQPQHF. The full variable domain, its missing parts supplied by reference TRBV5-8 and TRBJ1-5, is EAGVTQSPTHLIKTRGQQATLRCSPISGHTSVYWYQQALGLGLQFLLWYDEGEERNRGNFPPRFSGRQFPNYSSELNVNALELEDSALYLCASSSRRLRDRDNQPQHFGDGTRLSIL.

This clonotype came up many times. V and J are TRBV7-2 and TRBJ1-1; no reliable D call. The V end was cut by 1 base, the J end by 1 base, with 4 bases between. This CDR3 has 13 amino acids. CDR1 and CDR2 (germline): SGHTA, FQGNSA. This chain's CDR3 is CASSLEENTEAFF. The CDR3 nucleotides read TGTGCCAGCAGCTTAGAAGAGAACACTGAAGCTTTCTTT.

This clonotype was seen at least ten times. In DNA form, the CDR3 reads TGTGCCAGCAGCTTAGGAGCGCCGAATTTTCCAGAGACCCAGTACTTC. It specifies CASSLGAPNFPETQYF. J is TRBJ2-5 and V is TRBV7-2; D ambiguous. Trimming stripped 1 base from V and 4 bases from J, with 16 bases between. Germline V gene lookup returns CDR1 SGHTA and CDR2 FQGNSA. This CDR3 is built from 16 residues.

This clonotype was detected ten times or more. The chain joins TRBV7-2 to TRBJ1-2, with 9 bases matching TRBD1. CDR1 and CDR2 (germline): SGHTA, FQGNSA. The CDR3 loop spans 15 amino acids. Germline trimming cut 4 bases from V and 5 bases from J; bases unmatched to any gene: 8. CDR3 residues: CASSWGQGTGYGYTF. In nucleotides, the CDR3 is TGTGCCAGCAGCTGGGGACAGGGAACGGGGTATGGCTACACCTTC.

The CDR3 sequence is CASSQDINTGELFF. CDR3 bases: TGTGCCAGCAGCCAAGATATTAACACCGGGGAGCTGTTTTTT. V gene TRBV3-1 combines with J gene TRBJ2-2; D is unclear. The germline V and J ends were trimmed by 0 bases and 2 bases, with 4 bases remaining between them. Germline V gene lookup returns CDR1 LGHDT and CDR2 YNNKEL (reference sequence). CDR3 length: 14 amino acids. The whole variable domain, remainder taken from reference TRBV3-1 and TRBJ2-2, is DTAVSQTPKYLVTQMGNDKSIKCEQNLGHDTMYWYKQDSKKFLKIMFSYNNKELIINETVPNRFSPKSPDKAHLNLHINSLELGDSAVYFCASSQDINTGELFFGEGSRLTVL.

This clonotype was detected ten times or more. The genes are TRBV7-3 and TRBJ2-2, with TRBD1 identical over 9 bases. Germline V lookup: CDR1 SGHTA, CDR2 FQGTGA. The CDR3 has 17 residues. V shed 1 base and J 6 bases; nucleotides not matched to a gene: 9. Here the CDR3 reads CASSLRGGTGLAGELFF. CDR3 coding DNA: TGTGCCAGCAGCTTAAGGGGCGGGACAGGGCTCGCCGGGGAGCTGTTTTTT. The variable domain in full, completed from reference TRBV7-3 and TRBJ2-2, reads GAGVSQTPSNKVTEKGKYVELRCDPISGHTALYWYRQSLGQGPEFLIYFQGTGAADDSGLPNDRFFAVRPEGSVSTLKIQRTERGDSAVYLCASSLRGGTGLAGELFFGEGSRLTVL.

The V gene is TRBV2, the J gene TRBJ2-7; 8 bases agree with TRBD1. Germline V gene data show CDR1 as SNHLY and CDR2 as FYNNEI. This CDR3 spans 15 amino acids. V gave up 6 bases and J gave up 5 bases; unmatched junction bases: 12. The CDR3 here is CASSPDRGGSHEQYF. The DNA of the CDR3 is TGTGCCAGCAGCCCCGACAGGGGAGGTTCCCACGAGCAGTACTTC. Complete variable domain (other parts from reference TRBV2 and TRBJ2-7): EPEVTQTPSHQVTQMGQEVILRCVPISNHLYFYWYRQILGQKVEFLVSFYNNEISEKSEIFDDQFSVERPDGSNFTLKIRSTKLEDSAMYFCASSPDRGGSHEQYFGPGTRLTVT.